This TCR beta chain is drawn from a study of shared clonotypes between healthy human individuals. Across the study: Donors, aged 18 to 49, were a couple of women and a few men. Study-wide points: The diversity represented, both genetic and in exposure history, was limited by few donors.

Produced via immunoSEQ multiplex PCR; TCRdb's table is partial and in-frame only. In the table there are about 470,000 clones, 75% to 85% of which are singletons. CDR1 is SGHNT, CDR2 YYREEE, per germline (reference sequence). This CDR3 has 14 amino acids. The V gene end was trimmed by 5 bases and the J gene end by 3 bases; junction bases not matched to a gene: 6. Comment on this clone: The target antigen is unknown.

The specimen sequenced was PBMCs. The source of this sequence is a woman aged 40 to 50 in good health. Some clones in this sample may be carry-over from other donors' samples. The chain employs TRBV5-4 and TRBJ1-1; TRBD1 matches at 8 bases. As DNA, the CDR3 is TGTGCCAGCAGGGACAGGGAGGGATACACTGAAGCTTTCTTT. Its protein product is CASRDREGYTEAFF.